This record concerns one T cell receptor (beta chain) sequence. The data originate from a study of blood T cell repertoires in COVID-19. Profiling relied on immunoSEQ multiplex PCR, and the TCRdb table lists in-frame clones only, not all of them. This sample has 330,000 or so clones, with over 80% found just once. The TCR comes from a man in his thirties or forties who had recovered from COVID-19. The sample consisted of PBMCs or T cells enriched from blood (not recorded which).

The CDR3 region is CASSGGEGQRSNSPLHF. CDR3 bases: TGTGCCAGCAGTGGAGGAGAGGGACAGAGGTCTAATTCACCCCTCCACTTT. This chain connects TRBV2 to TRBJ1-6, with 7 bases identical to TRBD1. The CDR3 covers 17 residues. The germline gives CDR1 SNHLY, CDR2 FYNNEI. V lost 4 bases to trimming and J lost 6 bases; unmatched junction nucleotides: 12.